This TCR beta chain was sequenced for a study of blood T cell repertoires in COVID-19. Study-level information: The United States, Italy and Spain were the sources of the acute and convalescent COVID-19 samples. T cells, B-cell-depleted T cells, or PBMCs provided the cDNA or gDNA that served as material.

Remarks on this clone: This sample also contains other DNA sequences that code for the same CDR3.

Authors' analysis steps: Reference gene primers were amplified, and this amplification served to estimate nucleated cell counts. Sequencing used immunoSEQ multiplex PCR; TCRdb keeps in-frame clones, though not all of them. V and J calls plus clone size are reproduced from that table; the DNA served to infer D and trimming. The repertoire consists of roughly 200,000 clones, with approximately 78% occurring once and the leading ten covering about 2.8%. The CDR3 sequence is 12 residues long. Germline V gives CDR1 MNHEY, CDR2 SVGEGT. The ends lost 5 bases at V and 8 bases at J; junction bases unmatched: 4.

The chain combines TRBV6-2 or TRBV6-3 with TRBJ1-2; 8 positions agree with TRBD1. Sequencing was carried out using peripheral blood. The sequence came from a woman older than 75 with active or convalescent COVID-19. CDR3 in DNA: TGTGCCAGCAGTGGACAGGGTTACGGCTACACCTTC. This translates into CASSGQGYGYTF.